The 26 T cell receptor beta chains below all came from one sample that was sequenced in a study of blood T cell repertoires in COVID-19. Profiling relied on immunoSEQ multiplex PCR, and the TCRdb table lists in-frame clones only, not all of them. The sample holds 50,000 to 60,000 clones, 90% seen once. The sequencing input was peripheral blood. The source is a middle-aged man with acute or convalescent COVID-19.

This clone showed up just once. CDR3 amino acids: CASSLEGHSYEQYF. The CDR3 DNA is TGTGCCAGCAGCCTCGAGGGACACTCCTACGAGCAGTACTTC. The V and J genes are TRBV7-2 and TRBJ2-7; TRBD1 might be the D (6 bases). The CDR3 has 14 residues. The germline gives CDR1 SGHTA, CDR2 FQGNSA. The V and J ends lost 5 bases and 0 bases respectively, with 11 bases between them.

Concerning this clone: Other nucleotide sequences from this sample produce the same CDR3. This chain connects TRBV7-2 to TRBJ1-6; D is unresolved. CDR3 length equals 12 residues. The V gene's germline CDR1 is SGHTA and CDR2 FQGNSA. The V end was cut by 5 bases, the J end by 8 bases, with 7 bases between. The CDR3, as DNA: TGTGCCAGCAGCCGGCAGGATTCACCCCTCCACTTT. It is translated as CASSRQDSPLHF.

This clone was picked up one time. The CDR3 reads CASSLQGTEAFF. The CDR3 coding sequence is TGTGCCAGCAGCCTACAGGGAACTGAAGCTTTCTTT. The rearrangement joins TRBV3-1 (or the pseudogene TRBV3-2) to TRBJ1-1; D perhaps matches TRBD1 (6 bases). Trimming took 4 bases from V and 5 from J, leaving 8 bases between them. The CDR3 extends over 12 amino acids. The germline gives CDR1 LGHDT, CDR2 YNNKEL (reference sequence).

Points on this clone: The sample holds other DNA sequences that translate to the same CDR3. The rearrangement uses TRBV18 and TRBJ2-7, with D perhaps matching TRBD1 (5 bases). The CDR3 has 12 residues. With 2 bases removed from V and 3 bases from J, the gap between germline ends came to 5 bases. The V gene's germline CDR1 is KGHSH and CDR2 LQKENI. The CDR3 sequence is CASSPRGYEQYF. CDR3 DNA sequence: TGTGCCAGCTCACCAAGGGGCTACGAGCAGTACTTC. The complete variable domain, with remaining parts taken from reference TRBV18 and TRBJ2-7, reads NAGVMQNPRHLVRRRGQEARLRCSPMKGHSHVYWYRQLPEEGLKFMVYLQKENIIDESGMPKERFSAEFPKEGPSILRIQQVVRGDSAAYFCASSPRGYEQYFGPGTRLTVT.

The rearrangement links TRBV10-2 to TRBJ1-5, with TRBD1 as a possible D gene (6 bases). The CDR3 loop spans 11 amino acids. Germline loops: CDR1 WSHSY, CDR2 SAAADI. Trimming stripped 3 bases from V and 9 bases from J, with 6 bases between. CDR3 loop: CASSEGGPQHF. The CDR3 DNA is TGCGCCAGCAGTGAAGGGGGGCCCCAGCATTTT.

This clone was picked up a small number of times. The rearrangement joins TRBV3-1 (or the pseudogene TRBV3-2) to TRBJ1-2; tentatively, D is TRBD1 (5 bases). CDR3 length: 13 amino acids. V dropped 8 bases and J dropped 2 bases, with 12 bases sitting between them. Germline-derived CDR1 and CDR2 are LGHDT and YNNKEL (reference sequence). CDR3 in amino acids: CASRGASNYGYTF. DNA of the CDR3: TGTGCCAGCCGTGGGGCCTCAAACTATGGCTACACCTTC.

J is TRBJ2-3 and V is TRBV9; D possibly corresponds to TRBD1 (5 bases). CDR1 and CDR2 (germline): SGDLS, YYNGEE. The CDR3 runs to 15 residues. Trimming removed 0 bases at V and 2 bases at J, with 10 bases between. For the CDR3, the DNA is TGTGCCAGCAGCGTAGTCACAGGAGACACAGATACGCAGTATTTT. This codes for CASSVVTGDTDTQYF.

The chain combines TRBV5-6 with TRBJ1-3; 8 bases fit TRBD1. Germline trimming cut 2 bases from V and 3 bases from J; bases unmatched to any gene: 1. CDR3 length: 14 amino acids. Germline V gives CDR1 SGHDT, CDR2 YYEEEE. The CDR3 protein is CASSFDRGGNTIYF. Here the CDR3 DNA reads TGTGCCAGCAGCTTTGACAGGGGTGGAAACACCATATATTTT.

The chain is built from TRBV10-3 and TRBJ2-3; weak D call: TRBD1 (8 bases). CDR1 is ENHRY and CDR2 is SYGVKD in the germline V gene. This CDR3 comprises 16 residues. V lost 5 bases and J lost 4, with 19 bases in between. The CDR3 DNA reads as TGTGCCATCAGTCCGTCCCGACAGGGGAGGGCAGATACGCAGTATTTT. Amino acids: CAISPSRQGRADTQYF.

The rearrangement uses TRBV10-3 and TRBJ2-7; D unclear. CDR1 is ENHRY and CDR2 is SYGVKD in the germline V gene. The CDR3 consists of 14 residues. The V end lost 4 bases, the J end lost 2 bases, and 12 bases lay between the germline ends. CDR3 nucleotide sequence: TGTGCCATCAGTGCCGTAAGCCTCCCCTACGAGCAGTACTTC. It is translated as CAISAVSLPYEQYF.

J is TRBJ2-7 and V is TRBV19, with 12 bases lining up with TRBD2. V trimming: 4 bases; J trimming: 0 bases; junction bases outside the gene matches: 13. Germline CDR1 is LNHDA and CDR2 is SQIVND (reference sequence). This CDR3 contains 19 residues. The CDR3 reads CASSTDGLAGPYHSYEQYF. The CDR3 DNA is TGTGCCAGTAGTACCGACGGACTAGCGGGACCTTATCACTCCTACGAGCAGTACTTC. Full variable domain (missing parts from reference TRBV19 and TRBJ2-7): DGGITQSPKYLFRKEGQNVTLSCEQNLNHDAMYWYRQDPGQGLRLIYYSQIVNDFQKGDIAEGYSVSREKKESFPLTVTSAQKNPTAFYLCASSTDGLAGPYHSYEQYFGPGTRLTVT.

The rearrangement links TRBV18 to TRBJ2-5; 16 nucleotides line up with TRBD2. This CDR3 region has 18 residues. Losses at the gene ends were 2 bases for V and 5 bases for J; bases not matched to a gene: 8. CDR1 KGHSH and CDR2 LQKENI come from the germline V gene. The DNA of the CDR3 is TGTGCCAGCTCACCAAAGGGACTAGCGGGAGGGAAATTGGAGACCCAGTACTTC. It is translated as CASSPKGLAGGKLETQYF.

The chain uses TRBV5-1 and TRBJ2-5; 9 bases align to TRBD1. V lost 4 bases, J lost 0 bases, and 7 bases stayed unmatched. From germline, CDR1 is SGHRS and CDR2 YFSETQ. The CDR3 has 16 residues. This CDR3 reads CASSPQTGGYQETQYF. The CDR3 DNA reads TGCGCCAGCAGCCCCCAGACAGGGGGGTACCAAGAGACCCAGTACTTC.

The chain joins TRBV11-2 to TRBJ1-3; 7 nucleotides line up with TRBD1. The CDR3 sequence is 15 residues long. The J segment lost 5 bases and the V segment lost 0 bases, leaving 4 bases of the junction unmatched. Per the germline V gene, CDR1 is SGHAT and CDR2 is FQNNGV. The CDR3 nucleotides are TGTGCCAGCAGCTTAGACCAGGGGGATAGAAACACCATATATTTT. Residues: CASSLDQGDRNTIYF.

The V call is TRBV30, the J call TRBJ1-5; 8 bases fit TRBD1. The CDR3 runs 14 residues. V trimming: 0 bases; J trimming: 2 bases; junction bases outside the gene matches: 0. CDR1 is GTSNPN, CDR2 SVGIG, per germline (reference sequence). In DNA form, the CDR3 reads TGTGCCTGGAGTGTGACAGGGGGCAATCAGCCCCAGCATTTT. It encodes CAWSVTGGNQPQHF. Full variable domain (missing parts from reference TRBV30 and TRBJ1-5): SQTIHQWPATLVQPVGSPLSLECTVEGTSNPNLYWYRQAAGRGLQLLFYSVGIGQISSEVPQNLSASRPQDRQFILSSKKLLLSDSGFYLCAWSVTGGNQPQHFGDGTRLSIL.

This rearrangement joins TRBV10-1 to TRBJ1-1; D unresolved. V dropped 6 bases and J dropped 5 bases, with 13 bases sitting between them. Germline CDR1 reads WNHNN; CDR2 reads SYGVQD (reference sequence). There are 13 residues in the CDR3. The CDR3 DNA reads TGCGCCAGCAGCAAAGAGGGAAGTACTGAAGCTTTCTTT. It encodes CASSKEGSTEAFF.

V and J are TRBV29-1 and TRBJ1-1, with 8 positions matching TRBD1. CDR1 and CDR2 from the germline V gene are SQVTM and ANQGSEA. The CDR3 extends over 13 amino acids. V was pared by 3 bases and J by 6 bases, with 6 bases of the junction left unmatched. The CDR3 sequence is CSVDRQGASEAFF. The DNA for the CDR3 is TGCAGCGTTGATCGGCAGGGGGCCTCTGAAGCTTTCTTT.

The rearrangement uses TRBV2 and TRBJ1-4, with a tentative D call TRBD1 (5 bases). The CDR3 runs 15 residues. The germline V gene encodes CDR1 SNHLY and CDR2 FYNNEI. Deletions cut 7 bases from V and 8 bases from J, with 20 bases between. The CDR3 nucleotides are TGTGCCAGCATCAGAGTCGGGGGTTTAGAGGAAAAACTGTTTTTT. It specifies CASIRVGGLEEKLFF.

The chain has TRBV6-5 and TRBJ2-7, with a weak D call TRBD1 (6 bases). Germline V lookup: CDR1 MNHEY, CDR2 SVGAGI. The CDR3 sequence is 12 residues long. Between the trimmed V and J ends, which lost 8 bases and 2 bases, there was a span of 10 bases. CDR3 residues: CASRTETYEQYF. The CDR3 coding sequence is TGTGCCAGCCGGACAGAGACCTACGAGCAGTACTTC.

This clone was observed once. The gene calls are TRBV2 and TRBJ2-5; TRBD2 aligns across 10 bases. Germline assignment: CDR1 SNHLY and CDR2 FYNNEI. Trimming at V came to 2 bases and at J to 5 bases, leaving 8 bases not matched to a gene. The CDR3 spans 16 residues. The CDR3 loop is CASSEIAGGTVETQYF. Here the CDR3 DNA reads TGTGCCAGCAGTGAAATAGCGGGAGGCACGGTGGAGACCCAGTACTTC.

The rearrangement joins TRBV3-1 (or the pseudogene TRBV3-2) to TRBJ1-1; perhaps TRBD1 as D (6 bases). The CDR3 length is 15 residues. V gave up 4 bases and J gave up 1 base, with 13 bases separating them. Germline V CDR1 and CDR2: LGHDT, YNNKEL (reference sequence). The CDR3 region is CASSPPGVPNTEAFF. The DNA for the CDR3 is TGTGCCAGCAGCCCTCCAGGGGTGCCGAACACTGAAGCTTTCTTT.

The chain recombines TRBV12-3 or TRBV12-4 with TRBJ1-2, with unresolved D. V was clipped by 5 bases and J by 0 bases, with 7 bases between them. This CDR3 has 13 residues. This CDR3 reads CASSPTPNYGYTF. Here the CDR3 DNA reads TGTGCCAGCAGTCCGACACCTAACTATGGCTACACCTTC.

The V call is TRBV7-8, the J call TRBJ2-7; 12 bases fit TRBD2. The CDR3 is 14 residues long. V dropped 7 bases and J dropped 5; count of bases not matched to a gene: 6. The germline gives CDR1 SGHVS, CDR2 FQNEAQ. This CDR3 reads CASTTSGRSDEQYF. Written as DNA, the CDR3 is TGTGCCAGCACCACTAGCGGGAGGAGCGACGAGCAGTACTTC.

This clone was seen a single time. V usage is TRBV5-1 and J usage is TRBJ1-4; a weak D match, TRBD1 (5 bases). CDR1 SGHRS and CDR2 YFSETQ come from the germline V gene. There are 14 residues in the CDR3. Trimming took 0 bases from V and 5 from J, leaving 8 bases between them. CDR3 loop: CASSLEAGNEKLFF. The CDR3 nucleotides read TGCGCCAGCAGCTTGGAAGCAGGGAATGAAAAACTGTTTTTT.

The chain joins TRBV5-1 to TRBJ2-4, with D possibly matching TRBD2 (5 bases). The CDR3 totals 15 residues. Trimming removed 3 bases at V and 3 bases at J, with 13 bases between. Germline V gene data show CDR1 as SGHRS and CDR2 as YFSETQ. The CDR3 protein is CASSSRAGDKNIQYF. The CDR3 DNA is TGCGCCAGCAGCTCAAGGGCGGGCGACAAAAACATTCAGTACTTC.

This clone occurred once. V and J are TRBV30 and TRBJ2-2, with no clear D. Trimming took 4 bases from V and 0 from J, leaving 9 bases between them. The CDR3 totals 14 residues. Germline V gene sequence: CDR1 GTSNPN, CDR2 SVGIG (reference sequence). CDR3 sequence (DNA): TGTGCCTGGATGCAGTACCCGAACACCGGGGAGCTGTTTTTT. Translation: CAWMQYPNTGELFF. Combining the CDR3 with reference TRBV30 and TRBJ2-2 gives the whole variable domain SQTIHQWPATLVQPVGSPLSLECTVEGTSNPNLYWYRQAAGRGLQLLFYSVGIGQISSEVPQNLSASRPQDRQFILSSKKLLLSDSGFYLCAWMQYPNTGELFFGEGSRLTVL.